Below are 4 T cell receptor beta chains sequenced from a single sample in a study of breast tumors, draining lymph nodes, adjacent tissues (dated by TCRdb to about 2016). The library was made by multiplex PCR. For sequencing, an Illumina HiSeq 2000 was employed. TCRdb itself trimmed the public reads at Q25 with fastp, ran MiXCR and retained productive beta chains. Identical CDR3 protein sequences are pooled into one entry, listed with their most common genes and DNA. This sample holds around 43,000 distinct CDR3 sequences; more than 20% were observed only once. The ten largest account for 6.5% to 8% of the sample. Source material: breast tumor tissue. The receptors here all came from a female donor with breast cancer. Some clones in this sample may be carry-over from other donors' samples.

This clonotype was recorded a few times. The chain uses TRBV3-1 and TRBJ2-2; 9 bases are shared with TRBD2. The CDR3 sequence is 15 residues long. V lost 3 bases to trimming and J lost 5 bases; unmatched junction nucleotides: 4. Germline V gene lookup returns CDR1 LGHDT and CDR2 YNNKEL (reference sequence). As DNA, the CDR3 is TGTGCCAGCAGCCAGTCCCTAGCGGGGACCGGGGAGCTGTTTTTT. Translation gives CASSQSLAGTGELFF.

The V call is TRBV7-9, the J call TRBJ1-3; 8 nucleotides match TRBD1. The CDR3 has 17 residues. Trimming cost V 1 base and J 8 bases; bases outside gene matches: 13. Germline CDR1 reads SEHNR; CDR2 reads FQNEAQ (reference sequence). CDR3 residues: CASSLEQGANYGYTIYF. The DNA of the CDR3 is TGTGCCAGCAGCTTAGAGCAGGGGGCAAACTATGGCTACACCATATATTTT.

This clonotype was seen at least ten times. This chain uses TRBV6-6 with TRBJ2-5; D uncertain. Trimming took 8 bases from V and 5 from J, leaving 12 bases between them. Per germline, CDR1 MNHNY and CDR2 SVGAGI (reference sequence). The CDR3 extends over 12 amino acids. In DNA form, the CDR3 reads TGTGCCAGCGCCCCCCATGGGGAGACCCAGTACTTC. Its translation: CASAPHGETQYF.

This clonotype was seen many times. This chain joins TRBV4-1 and TRBJ1-5, with D unresolved. CDR1 is MGHRA, CDR2 YSYEKL, per germline. This CDR3 comprises 15 residues. Trimming shortened V by 0 bases and J by 4 bases, and 10 bases separated the two germline ends. CDR3 DNA sequence: TGCGCCAGCAGCCAAGACGGGTTTCCAAATCAGCCCCAGCATTTT. Protein product: CASSQDGFPNQPQHF.